This TCR beta chain was recorded in a study of blood T cell repertoires in COVID-19. Measured with immunoSEQ multiplex PCR; TCRdb has only the in-frame clones, and not every one. The sample lists about 200,000 clones, 85% to 90% occurring once. Germline V gene data show CDR1 as SGHNT and CDR2 as YENEEA. With V trimmed by 5 bases and J by 7 bases, 5 bases remained unmatched. The CDR3 has 14 residues. The TCR sequence derives from a woman aged 50 to 65 with acute or convalescent COVID-19. Sequencing was done on a sample of peripheral blood. The chain combines TRBV11-3 with TRBJ2-2, with TRBD1 matching over 9 bases. The CDR3 here is CASSQGQGSGELFF. The CDR3 DNA is TGTGCCAGCAGCCAGGGACAGGGAAGCGGGGAGCTGTTTTTT.